The clone carrying this T cell receptor beta chain came up many times. CDR1 is WSHSY, CDR2 SAAADI, per germline. J lost 8 bases, V lost 3 bases, and 15 bases had no gene match. The CDR3 totals 18 residues. An equimolar mix of two oligonucleotides served as the beta constant-region primer for TRBC1 and TRBC2. Ligated cDNA was amplified by four rounds of PCR with nested alpha and beta constant-region primers and SP2. TCRdb analysed the UMI-ligation and nested PCR reads with MiXCR anew, one entry per CDR3 protein. The sample includes about 82,000 distinct CDR3 sequences, about 8.2% of them seen just once. This entry belongs to a study of naive and memory T cell subsets. After CD4 positive bead selection, the CD4-negative fraction gave CD8 T cells.

Specimen: naive CD8+ T cells from blood. This chain joins TRBV10-2 and TRBJ2-1, with 11 bases aligning to TRBD2. This clonotype originated in a human donor in good health. The CDR3 DNA reads TGCGCCAGCAGTGATCTTAGCGGGAGGGCCTCGGATCTGGATGAGCAGTTCTTC. Translation gives CASSDLSGRASDLDEQFF.